The clone carrying this T cell receptor beta chain was recorded a few times. The antigen is undetermined. These data originate in a study of T cells after yellow fever vaccination. Study results and caveats: The CD4 and CD8 compartments had a small share of their clonotypes in common. In post-booster samples, most primary-vaccination clones reappeared (96% CD4, over 70% CD8).

This CDR3 spans 15 amino acids. Per the germline V gene, CDR1 is SGDLS and CDR2 is YYNGEE. Trimming pared 4 bases from V and 0 bases from J, leaving 13 bases between. UMIs and a universal primer site were added when TCR cDNA was made by 5'RACE template switching. MiXCR was run by TCRdb on the 5' RACE reads, yielding one entry per CDR3 protein. The sample yields more than 300,000 distinct CDR3 sequences, 3.5% to 4.5% seen once. The receptor was derived from a man between 18 and 35 years old who received the YFV17D yellow fever vaccine. Source: PBMCs, taken 15 days after the yellow fever booster vaccination. The chain joins TRBV9 to TRBJ1-1; D remains ambiguous. CDR3 coding DNA: TGTGCCAGCAGCCCCCGCGGACCAATGAACACTGAAGCTTTCTTT. This translates into CASSPRGPMNTEAFF.